These T cell receptor beta chains were read from a single sample in a study of spatial heterogeneity in lung cancer. TCRdb reprocessed the 5' RACE reads via MiXCR and lists one record per CDR3 protein. In the table there are some 3,500 distinct CDR3 sequences, over 6.5% of which are singletons. Specimen: lung tumor tissue, collected at surgery. The receptors here all came from a male donor with early-stage non-small cell lung cancer. Both conserved end residues are part of each CDR3. Each record gives: V gene, D gene, clone size, J gene, CDR3 DNA, CDR3 protein. A D gene is named only where the DNA matches it firmly. Not all rows give a size; the values are once, few, many and, for expanded clones, a class.

TRBV29-1	-	many	TRBJ2-3	TGCAGCGTTGACAGGCAGGCGGATACGCAGTATTTT	CSVDRQADTQYF
TRBV29-1	-	few	TRBJ2-5	TGCAGCGTTGAATGGCAGGGGGCTAGCGGGTTC	CSVEWQGASGF
TRBV7-2	-	medium-sized	TRBJ1-2	TGTGCCAGCAGTAGGGGGACAAGTTTCGGCTACACCTTC	CASSRGTSFGYTF
TRBV11-2	-	-	TRBJ1-3	TGTGCCAGCAGCTTAGATCGTGGGGGGCGAGCTGGAAACACCATATATTTT	CASSLDRGGRAGNTIYF
TRBV12-3/TRBV12-4	-	medium-sized	TRBJ1-3	TGTGCCAGCAGCAGGGCGGCGGGAAACACCATATATTTT	CASSRAAGNTIYF
TRBV12-3/TRBV12-4	TRBD1	medium-sized	TRBJ2-1	TGTGCCAGCAGGCTGAGCCAGGGGGCTGAGGAGCAGTTCTTC	CASRLSQGAEEQFF
TRBV10-3	TRBD2	medium-sized	TRBJ2-7	TGTGCCACTACTGTAGCGGGGAGCTCCTACGAGCAGTACTTC	CATTVAGSSYEQYF
TRBV29-1	-	-	TRBJ2-1	TGCAGCGCCCGGAGAGGGGGCTCCTACAATGAGCAGTTCTTC	CSARRGGSYNEQFF
TRBV7-9	TRBD2	medium-sized	TRBJ2-1	TGTGCCAGCAGCCCTTACCTAGCGGGATATGACAATGAGCAGTTCTTC	CASSPYLAGYDNEQFF
TRBV20-1	-	medium-sized	TRBJ2-7	TGCAGTGCCAGGAAGGGGTACGAGCAGTACTTC	CSARKGYEQYF
TRBV12-3/TRBV12-4	-	few	TRBJ1-3	TGTGCCAGCGGAGGCGGGATTCTAAACACCATATATTTT	CASGGGILNTIYF
TRBV5-4	TRBD1	medium-sized	TRBJ2-2	TGTGCCAGCAGCCCCACAGGGGACACCGGGGAGCTGTTTTTT	CASSPTGDTGELFF
TRBV7-2	TRBD2	medium-sized	TRBJ2-3	TGTGCCAGCAGCTACACTAGCGGGGAGTACACAGATACGCAGTATTTT	CASSYTSGEYTDTQYF
TRBV6-2/TRBV6-3	-	many	TRBJ2-6	TGTGCCAGCAGTTACCGCCCTTCTGGGGCCAACGTCCTGACTTTC	CASSYRPSGANVLTF
TRBV18	-	medium-sized	TRBJ2-1	TGTGCCAGCTCACCCTCTTACGGGGGCGGTTACAATGAGCAGTTCTTC	CASSPSYGGGYNEQFF
TRBV12-3/TRBV12-4	TRBD1	many	TRBJ2-2	TGTGCCAGCAGAAATACCAGGGGGTATACCGGGGAGCTGTTTTTT	CASRNTRGYTGELFF
TRBV28	-	medium-sized	TRBJ2-2	TGTGCCAGCAGTGTACTCCCTTTGATCACCGGGGAGCTGTTTTTT	CASSVLPLITGELFF
TRBV7-9	TRBD2	medium-sized	TRBJ2-2	TGTGCCAGCAGCCCCGGGACTAGCGGGGTTATCGGGGAGCTGTTTTTT	CASSPGTSGVIGELFF
TRBV7-9	-	medium-sized	TRBJ2-5	TGTGCCAGCAGGCGAGACAGCGCGGAGACCCAGTACTTC	CASRRDSAETQYF
TRBV15	TRBD1	many	TRBJ1-5	TGTGCCACCAGCAGACAGGGGGATAGCAATCAGCCCCAGCATTTT	CATSRQGDSNQPQHF
TRBV20-1	TRBD1	medium-sized	TRBJ1-2	TGCAGCGGGGGACAGGGGGACTATGGCTACACCTTC	CSGGQGDYGYTF
TRBV21-1	-	many	TRBJ2-3	TGTGCCAGCAGCAAAGGAGGACATCCCACAGATACGCAGTATTTT	CASSKGGHPTDTQYF
TRBV7-8	-	medium-sized	TRBJ2-3	TGTGCCAGCAGCTGGGGTCCTGGGGACTCCACAGATACGCAGTATTTT	CASSWGPGDSTDTQYF
TRBV4-2	TRBD2	medium-sized	TRBJ2-5	TGTGCCAGCAGCCAACCCGGGGGGGGAGAGACCCAGTACTTC	CASSQPGGGETQYF
TRBV5-4	TRBD2	medium-sized	TRBJ2-6	TGTGCCAGCAGGAGCGGGAGTTGGTCTGGGGCCAACGTCCTGACTTTC	CASRSGSWSGANVLTF
TRBV12-3/TRBV12-4	-	-	TRBJ2-1	TGTGCCAGCAAATCTCGGAATGAGCAGTTCTTC	CASKSRNEQFF
TRBV6-5	TRBD1	medium-sized	TRBJ2-6	TGTGCCAGCAGAAGACAGGGAACTCTGCCCTCCGGGGCCAACGTCCTGACTTTC	CASRRQGTLPSGANVLTF
TRBV30	-	medium-sized	TRBJ2-2	TGTGCCTGGAGTCGGGGGAGACGAACCGGGGAGCTGTTTTTT	CAWSRGRRTGELFF
TRBV18	TRBD1	-	TRBJ2-3	TGTGCCAGCTCACCACGTGGGACAGGGGAGGAAACAGATACGCAGTATTTT	CASSPRGTGEETDTQYF
TRBV7-3	TRBD2	-	TRBJ2-2	TGTGCCAGCAGCTTAACGTCGGGGGGGCCTTCCACCGGGGAGCTGTTTTTT	CASSLTSGGPSTGELFF
TRBV30	TRBD1	medium-sized	TRBJ1-2	TGTGCCTCCAACAGGGGGGGATATGGCTACACCTTC	CASNRGGYGYTF
TRBV7-2	-	medium-sized	TRBJ2-1	TGTGCCAGCACCGCGTCCGGGGCCGCAGATGAGCAGTTCTTC	CASTASGAADEQFF
TRBV20-1	-	many	TRBJ2-7	TGCAGTGGGGAGCGGTCAGGCTCCTACGAGCAGTACTTC	CSGERSGSYEQYF
TRBV20-1	-	medium-sized	TRBJ2-5	TGCAGTGCTAGTACCGCAGGGGTTAGGGAGACCCAGTACTTC	CSASTAGVRETQYF
TRBV5-1	-	medium-sized	TRBJ2-3	TGCGCCAGCAGCTTAAAGACCACAGATACGCAGTATTTT	CASSLKTTDTQYF
TRBV20-1	-	medium-sized	TRBJ2-7	TGCAGTGCTAGAGCGGACACGGATATGCAGTACTTC	CSARADTDMQYF
TRBV20-1	-	many	TRBJ1-1	TGCAGTGCTGGGAGGGTTTCTGAAGCTTTCTTT	CSAGRVSEAFF
TRBV10-3	-	-	TRBJ2-5	TGTGCCATCAGTGATCTAGGCTCCTACCAAGAGACCCAGTACTTC	CAISDLGSYQETQYF
TRBV6-1	-	few	TRBJ2-4	TGTGCCAGCATGGCGGACTTAGCCAAAAACATTCAGTACTTC	CASMADLAKNIQYF
TRBV7-6	TRBD1	medium-sized	TRBJ1-2	TGTGCCAGCAGCTTAGGTCAGGGGGTCTATGGCTACACCTTC	CASSLGQGVYGYTF
TRBV28	TRBD1	medium-sized	TRBJ1-2	TGTGCCAGCAGGGCGAGCGCAGGACAGGGGGCCAACTATGGCTACACCTTC	CASRASAGQGANYGYTF